Each of the 21 T cell receptor beta chains below was sequenced from the same sample in a study of vaccination effects on CD4 cells after COVID-19. Antigen-specific CD4+ T cells were expanded with viral peptide pools in the ViraFEST assay before sequencing. CD4+ T cell isolation took place after less than 13 days of culture. Vaccinees lacked prior SARS-CoV-2 infection and tested negative for nucleocapsid antibodies. The data were produced by immunoSEQ multiplex PCR, yet TCRdb's version contains in-frame clones alone and is incomplete. This table has 78,000 or so clones, around 79% appearing once. Antigens for these TCRs are unknown. The input for sequencing was CD4+ T cells from PBMCs cultured with SARS-CoV-2 spike peptides, taken before COVID-19 vaccination. The receptors were gathered from a human donor who received a COVID-19 vaccine.

V usage is TRBV5-1 and J usage is TRBJ2-1; 9 bases are shared with TRBD1. With V trimmed by 4 bases and J by 1 base, 3 bases remained unmatched. The CDR3 length is 15 residues. The germline V gene has CDR1 SGHRS and CDR2 YFSETQ. CDR3 sequence (DNA): TGCGCCAGCAGCACTGGGACAGGGTCCTACAATGAGCAGTTCTTC. It encodes CASSTGTGSYNEQFF.

This rearrangement joins TRBV5-1 to TRBJ2-3; perhaps TRBD2 as D (7 bases). Trimming shortened V by 7 bases and J by 4 bases, and 16 bases separated the two germline ends. The length of the CDR3 is 14 residues. Germline-derived CDR1 and CDR2 are SGHRS and YFSETQ. Written as DNA, the CDR3 is TGCGCCAGCCGGGTCGGGGGGCGGGCAGATACGCAGTATTTT. It yields the protein CASRVGGRADTQYF.

The chain carries TRBV18 and TRBJ1-2; 7 nucleotides match TRBD1. CDR3 length equals 15 residues. From germline, CDR1 is KGHSH and CDR2 LQKENI. The trim removed 6 bases at V and 1 base at J, leaving 8 bases unmatched. This chain's CDR3 is CASSPGTEFNYGYTF. Here the CDR3 DNA reads TGTGCCAGCTCCCCCGGGACAGAATTTAACTATGGCTACACCTTC.

This clone has more than one count but fewer than ten. J is TRBJ1-6 and V is TRBV2; D is unresolved. The germline V and J ends were trimmed by 8 bases and 9 bases, with 14 bases remaining between them. The CDR3 spans 13 residues. Germline V gene data show CDR1 as SNHLY and CDR2 as FYNNEI. The CDR3 nucleotides are TGTGCCAGCGAGCAGGTAGAGACTTCACCCCTCCACTTT. Its protein product is CASEQVETSPLHF.

The sample holds one count of this clone. V gene TRBV5-1 combines with J gene TRBJ1-2; 7 bases are shared with TRBD1. CDR3 size: 15 residues. After removal of 3 bases from V and 4 bases from J, the junction contained 9 bases not matched to a gene. CDR1 SGHRS and CDR2 YFSETQ come from the germline V gene. CDR3 coding DNA: TGCGCCAGCAGCTGGGGAAAACAGGGGCCCTATGGCTACACCTTC. It yields the protein CASSWGKQGPYGYTF.

This clone was counted a few times. This chain uses TRBV7-2 with TRBJ2-5; 10 bases line up with TRBD2. Germline V gene lookup returns CDR1 SGHTA and CDR2 FQGNSA. The trim removed 2 bases at V and 7 bases at J, leaving 10 bases unmatched. This CDR3 comprises 16 residues. The CDR3 sequence: CASSLMSGGGVGTQYF. Here the CDR3 DNA reads TGTGCCAGCAGCTTAATGAGCGGGGGGGGAGTAGGGACCCAGTACTTC. Filled out from reference TRBV7-2 and TRBJ2-5, the complete variable domain reads GAGVSQSPSNKVTEKGKDVELRCDPISGHTALYWYRQSLGQGLEFLIYFQGNSAPDKSGLPSDRFSAERTGGSVSTLTIQRTQQEDSAVYLCASSLMSGGGVGTQYFGPGTRLLVL.

J is TRBJ2-3 and V is TRBV19; either TRBD1 or TRBD2 may supply D (5 bases each). The V end lost 8 bases, the J end lost 2 bases, and 11 bases lay between the germline ends. Germline CDR1 LNHDA, CDR2 SQIVND (reference sequence). This CDR3 has 13 residues. Here the CDR3 DNA reads TGTGCCAGTGGGGACGGGAACACAGATACGCAGTATTTT. Translated: CASGDGNTDTQYF. Looking up the rest from reference TRBV19 and TRBJ2-3 gives the full variable domain: DGGITQSPKYLFRKEGQNVTLSCEQNLNHDAMYWYRQDPGQGLRLIYYSQIVNDFQKGDIAEGYSVSREKKESFPLTVTSAQKNPTAFYLCASGDGNTDTQYFGPGTRLTVL.

This clone was counted between two and nine times. This chain connects TRBV6-2 or TRBV6-3 to TRBJ1-6, with D unclear. The CDR3 loop spans 14 amino acids. V was clipped by 6 bases and J by 5 bases, with 11 bases between them. The germline CDR1 and CDR2 sequences are MNHEY and SVGEGT. DNA of the CDR3: TGTGCCAGCAGGTACAACTGGGATAATTCACCCCTCCACTTT. It is translated as CASRYNWDNSPLHF.

A single count supports this clone. V is TRBV30 and J is TRBJ1-2; D is uncertain. CDR3 size: 15 residues. V was trimmed by 3 bases and J by 0 bases, leaving 14 bases between them. The germline V gene encodes CDR1 GTSNPN and CDR2 SVGIG (reference sequence). CDR3 coding DNA: TGTGCCTGGAGCAGCAGACTGACGACTAACTATGGCTACACCTTC. As protein: CAWSSRLTTNYGYTF. The full variable domain, its missing parts supplied by reference TRBV30 and TRBJ1-2, is SQTIHQWPATLVQPVGSPLSLECTVEGTSNPNLYWYRQAAGRGLQLLFYSVGIGQISSEVPQNLSASRPQDRQFILSSKKLLLSDSGFYLCAWSSRLTTNYGYTFGSGTRLTVV.

The count of this clone is one. For the CDR3, the DNA is TGTGCCAGCAGCTTAGTGCGCAGGGATGCTGAAGCTTTCTTT. Translation gives CASSLVRRDAEAFF. The rearrangement joins TRBV7-2 to TRBJ1-1, with a weak D call TRBD1 (5 bases). Trimming cost V 1 base and J 6 bases, with 12 bases left between them. The CDR3 spans 14 residues. Germline V gene data show CDR1 as SGHTA and CDR2 as FQGNSA. Combining the CDR3 with reference TRBV7-2 and TRBJ1-1 gives the whole variable domain GAGVSQSPSNKVTEKGKDVELRCDPISGHTALYWYRQSLGQGLEFLIYFQGNSAPDKSGLPSDRFSAERTGGSVSTLTIQRTQQEDSAVYLCASSLVRRDAEAFFGQGTRLTVV.

This clone was counted a single time. The CDR3 bases are TGTGCCAGCAGGCGGACAGGCAGTGACGAGCAGTACGTC. Its protein is CASRRTGSDEQYV. The chain has TRBV2 and TRBJ2-7; 7 positions agree with TRBD1. CDR3 length: 13 amino acids. The V gene's germline CDR1 is SNHLY and CDR2 FYNNEI. The V gene end was trimmed by 6 bases and the J gene end by 5 bases; junction bases not matched to a gene: 7.

The chain has TRBV18 and TRBJ2-3, with 9 bases aligning to TRBD1. V dropped 6 bases and J dropped 2; count of bases not matched to a gene: 9. The CDR3 is made up of 16 amino acids. The germline V gene encodes CDR1 KGHSH and CDR2 LQKENI. CDR3 protein: CASSNPGQGPTDTQYF. The CDR3 bases are TGTGCCAGCTCTAATCCGGGACAGGGTCCCACAGATACGCAGTATTTT.

The chain recombines TRBV10-1 with TRBJ2-1, with TRBD1 matching over 9 bases. J was trimmed by 6 bases and V by 2 bases; bases with no gene match: 2. The CDR3 spans 14 residues. Germline-derived CDR1 and CDR2 are WNHNN and SYGVQD (reference sequence). This chain's CDR3 is CASSEGTGFNEQFF. As DNA, the CDR3 is TGCGCCAGCAGTGAGGGGACAGGGTTCAATGAGCAGTTCTTC.

The V call is TRBV9, the J call TRBJ2-2; D unclear. Germline loops: CDR1 SGDLS, CDR2 YYNGEE. The ends were cut back, 0 bases at V and 7 bases at J, with 7 bases in the middle. The CDR3 sequence is 13 residues long. The CDR3 DNA reads as TGTGCCAGCAGCGTAGGGGTGGGCGGGGAGCTGTTTTTT. Translating gives CASSVGVGGELFF.

The V gene is TRBV18, the J gene TRBJ2-6; no reliable D call. Germline loops: CDR1 KGHSH, CDR2 LQKENI. V was clipped by 5 bases and J by 4 bases, with 9 bases between them. The CDR3 has 14 residues. In DNA, the CDR3 is TGTGCCAGCTCATCGACGGGCGGGGCCAACGTCCTGACTTTC. As protein: CASSSTGGANVLTF.

The chain has TRBV30 and TRBJ2-2, with D possibly matching TRBD1 (5 bases). The CDR3 extends over 15 amino acids. Germline V gene data show CDR1 as GTSNPN and CDR2 as SVGIG (reference sequence). V lost 4 bases and J 3 bases, leaving 15 bases between the germline ends. The CDR3 nucleotides read TGTGCCTGGACCCTTCCGGACATATACACCGGGGAGCTGTTTTTT. It is translated as CAWTLPDIYTGELFF. Full variable domain (rest looked up from reference TRBV30 and TRBJ2-2): SQTIHQWPATLVQPVGSPLSLECTVEGTSNPNLYWYRQAAGRGLQLLFYSVGIGQISSEVPQNLSASRPQDRQFILSSKKLLLSDSGFYLCAWTLPDIYTGELFFGEGSRLTVL.

The chain uses TRBV7-9 and TRBJ2-5; TRBD1 aligns across 8 bases. The CDR3 is made up of 16 amino acids. The V gene's germline CDR1 is SEHNR and CDR2 FQNEAQ (reference sequence). The junction had 7 bases not matched to a gene; V was cut back by 3 bases and J by 1 base. CDR3 nucleotide sequence: TGTGCCAGCAGCTTTGGACAGGGAAATTTCCAAGAGACCCAGTACTTC. Its translation is CASSFGQGNFQETQYF. The full variable domain, completed using reference TRBV7-9 and TRBJ2-5, is DTGVSQNPRHKITKRGQNVTFRCDPISEHNRLYWYRQTLGQGPEFLTYFQNEAQLEKSRLLSDRFSAERPKGSFSTLEIQRTEQGDSAMYLCASSFGQGNFQETQYFGPGTRLLVL.

The V and J genes are TRBV6-4 and TRBJ1-3; 7 bases fit TRBD1. V dropped 2 bases and J dropped 1; count of bases not matched to a gene: 2. Germline V gene sequence: CDR1 MRHNA, CDR2 SNTAGT. The CDR3 is made up of 15 amino acids. CDR3 in amino acids: CASSDRTGSGNTIYF. CDR3 sequence (DNA): TGTGCCAGCAGTGACCGGACAGGATCTGGAAACACCATATATTTT.

V usage is TRBV9 and J usage is TRBJ1-5, with 9 bases matching TRBD1. The germline V gene encodes CDR1 SGDLS and CDR2 YYNGEE. With V trimmed by 3 bases and J by 1 base, 2 bases remained unmatched. This CDR3 contains 15 residues. The DNA of the CDR3 is TGTGCCAGCAGCGCGACAGGGGGAAGCAATCAGCCCCAGCATTTT. This sequence encodes CASSATGGSNQPQHF. Variable domain in full (rest from reference TRBV9 and TRBJ1-5): DSGVTQTPKHLITATGQRVTLRCSPRSGDLSVYWYQQSLDQGLQFLIQYYNGEERAKGNILERFSAQQFPDLHSELNLSSLELGDSALYFCASSATGGSNQPQHFGDGTRLSIL.

V and J are TRBV9 and TRBJ1-3; 7 nucleotides agree with TRBD1. The V segment lost 4 bases and the J segment 1 base; nucleotides outside the gene matches: 5. Germline values: CDR1 SGDLS, CDR2 YYNGEE. The CDR3 has 15 amino acids. The CDR3 DNA is TGTGCCAGCAGCCCAACGACAGGGTCTGGAAACACCATATATTTT. As protein: CASSPTTGSGNTIYF.

This clone was seen a handful of times. The genes are TRBV6-5 and TRBJ1-1, with a possible D match to TRBD1 (6 bases). Germline CDR1 and CDR2: MNHEY and SVGAGI. The CDR3 has 11 residues. V lost 6 bases to trimming and J lost 6 bases, with 8 bases between them. The CDR3: CASRRTAEAFF. CDR3 bases: TGTGCCAGCAGAAGGACAGCTGAAGCTTTCTTT.